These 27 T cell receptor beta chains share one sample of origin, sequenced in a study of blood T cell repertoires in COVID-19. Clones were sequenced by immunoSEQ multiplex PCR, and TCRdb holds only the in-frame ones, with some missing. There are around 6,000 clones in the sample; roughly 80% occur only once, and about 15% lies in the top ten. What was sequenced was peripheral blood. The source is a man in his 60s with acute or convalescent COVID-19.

The CDR3 coding sequence is TGTGCCAGCAGCTTGGACGGGGGTCGCAATCAGCCCCAGCATTTT. It codes for CASSLDGGRNQPQHF. The chain combines TRBV5-8 with TRBJ1-5; D possibly corresponds to TRBD1 (5 bases). The CDR3 has 15 amino acids. CDR1 and CDR2 from the germline V gene are SGHTS and YDEGEE. V was pared by 0 bases and J by 2 bases, with 9 bases between.

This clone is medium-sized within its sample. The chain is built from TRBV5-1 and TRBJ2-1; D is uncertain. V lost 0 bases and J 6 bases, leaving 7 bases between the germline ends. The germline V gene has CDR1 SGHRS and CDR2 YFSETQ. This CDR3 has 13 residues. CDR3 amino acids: CASSLDGSNEQFF. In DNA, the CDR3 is TGCGCCAGCAGCTTGGACGGTAGCAATGAGCAGTTCTTC.

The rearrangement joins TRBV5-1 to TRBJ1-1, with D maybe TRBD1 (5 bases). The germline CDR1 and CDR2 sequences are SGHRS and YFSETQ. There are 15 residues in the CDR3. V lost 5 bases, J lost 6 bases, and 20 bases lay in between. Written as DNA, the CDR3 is TGCGCCAGCAGTTTAGGGACTTGGATGATCCCTGAAGCTTTCTTT. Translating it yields CASSLGTWMIPEAFF.

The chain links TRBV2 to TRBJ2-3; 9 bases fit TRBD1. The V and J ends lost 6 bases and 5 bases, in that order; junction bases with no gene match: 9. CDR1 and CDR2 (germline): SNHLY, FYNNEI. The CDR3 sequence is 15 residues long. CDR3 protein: CASRTPGQGRDTQYF. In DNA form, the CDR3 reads TGTGCCAGCAGGACTCCGGGACAGGGCCGAGATACGCAGTATTTT.

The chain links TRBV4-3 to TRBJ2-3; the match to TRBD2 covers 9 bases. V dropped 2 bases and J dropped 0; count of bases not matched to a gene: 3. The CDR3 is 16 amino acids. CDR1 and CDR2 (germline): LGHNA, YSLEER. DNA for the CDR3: TGCGCCAGCAGCCAATCCGGGACTAGCAGCACAGATACGCAGTATTTT. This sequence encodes CASSQSGTSSTDTQYF.

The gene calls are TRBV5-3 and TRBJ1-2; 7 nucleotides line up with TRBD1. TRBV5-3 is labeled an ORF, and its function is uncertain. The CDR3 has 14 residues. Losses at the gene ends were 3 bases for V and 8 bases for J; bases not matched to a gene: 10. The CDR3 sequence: CARSSGERTGGYTF. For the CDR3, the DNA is TGTGCCAGAAGCTCGGGGGAAAGGACAGGAGGCTACACCTTC.

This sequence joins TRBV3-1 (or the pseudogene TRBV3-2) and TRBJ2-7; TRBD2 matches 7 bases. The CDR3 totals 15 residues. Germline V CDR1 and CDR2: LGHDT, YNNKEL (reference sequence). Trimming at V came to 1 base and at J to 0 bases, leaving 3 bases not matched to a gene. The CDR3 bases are TGTGCCAGCAGCCAAGTCGGCGGGAGCTCCTACGAGCAGTACTTC. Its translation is CASSQVGGSSYEQYF.

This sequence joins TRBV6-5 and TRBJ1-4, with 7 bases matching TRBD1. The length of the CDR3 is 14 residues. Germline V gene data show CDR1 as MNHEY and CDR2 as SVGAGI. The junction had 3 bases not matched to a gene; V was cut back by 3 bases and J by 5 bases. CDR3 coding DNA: TGTGCCAGCAGTTATGACAGGGCCAATGAAAAACTGTTTTTT. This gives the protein CASSYDRANEKLFF.

The CDR3 loop is CASSSQGASEKLFF. The DNA for the CDR3 is TGTGCCAGCAGCAGCCAGGGGGCGAGTGAAAAACTGTTTTTT. The V gene is TRBV5-8, the J gene TRBJ1-4; 8 bases fit TRBD1. Per the germline V gene, CDR1 is SGHTS and CDR2 is YDEGEE. The CDR3 totals 14 residues. Trimming removed 4 bases from V and 7 bases from J; junction bases left unmatched: 6.

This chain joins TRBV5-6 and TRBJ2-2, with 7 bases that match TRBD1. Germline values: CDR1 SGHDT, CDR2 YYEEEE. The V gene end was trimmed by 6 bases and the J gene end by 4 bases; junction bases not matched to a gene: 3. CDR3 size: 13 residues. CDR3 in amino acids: CASTPGGTGELFF. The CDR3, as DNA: TGTGCCAGCACCCCAGGGGGCACCGGGGAGCTGTTTTTT. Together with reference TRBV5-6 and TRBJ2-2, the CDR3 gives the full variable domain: DAGVTQSPTHLIKTRGQQVTLRCSPKSGHDTVSWYQQALGQGPQFIFQYYEEEERQRGNFPDRFSGHQFPNYSSELNVNALLLGDSALYLCASTPGGTGELFFGEGSRLTVL.

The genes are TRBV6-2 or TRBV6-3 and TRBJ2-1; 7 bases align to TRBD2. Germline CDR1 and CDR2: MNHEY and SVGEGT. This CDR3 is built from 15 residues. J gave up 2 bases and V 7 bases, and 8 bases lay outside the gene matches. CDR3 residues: CASTPGGSTYNEQFF. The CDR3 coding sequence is TGTGCCAGCACCCCGGGCGGGAGCACCTACAATGAGCAGTTCTTC.

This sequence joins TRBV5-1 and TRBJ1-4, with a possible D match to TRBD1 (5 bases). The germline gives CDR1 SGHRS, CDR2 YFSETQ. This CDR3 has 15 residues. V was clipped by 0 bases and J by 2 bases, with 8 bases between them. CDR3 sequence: CASSLGGGTNEKLFF. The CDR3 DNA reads TGCGCCAGCAGCTTGGGTGGGGGGACTAATGAAAAACTGTTTTTT.

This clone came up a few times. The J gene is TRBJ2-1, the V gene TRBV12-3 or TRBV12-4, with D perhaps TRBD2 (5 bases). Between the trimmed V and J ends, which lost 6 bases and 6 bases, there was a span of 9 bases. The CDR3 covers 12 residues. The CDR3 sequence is CASRLGSNEQFF. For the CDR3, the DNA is TGTGCCAGCAGATTGGGGAGCAATGAGCAGTTCTTC.

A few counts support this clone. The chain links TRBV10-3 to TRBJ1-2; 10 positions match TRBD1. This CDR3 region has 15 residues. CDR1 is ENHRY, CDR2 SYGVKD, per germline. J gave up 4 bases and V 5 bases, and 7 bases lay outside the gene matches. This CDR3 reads CAISSGTGEGYGYTF. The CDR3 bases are TGTGCCATCAGTTCCGGGACAGGGGAGGGCTATGGCTACACCTTC.

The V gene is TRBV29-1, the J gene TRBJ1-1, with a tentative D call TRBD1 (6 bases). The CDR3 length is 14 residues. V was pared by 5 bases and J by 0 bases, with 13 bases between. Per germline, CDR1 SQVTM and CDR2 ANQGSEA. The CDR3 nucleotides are TGCAGCGTTAAGACAGGTCAGATGAACACTGAAGCTTTCTTT. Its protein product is CSVKTGQMNTEAFF.

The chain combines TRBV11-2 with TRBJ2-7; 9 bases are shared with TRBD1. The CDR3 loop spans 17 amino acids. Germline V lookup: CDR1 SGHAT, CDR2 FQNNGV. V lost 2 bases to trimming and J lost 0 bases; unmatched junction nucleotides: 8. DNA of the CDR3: TGTGCCAGCAGCTTAAGTACCGGGACAGGGAACTCCTACGAGCAGTACTTC. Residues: CASSLSTGTGNSYEQYF.

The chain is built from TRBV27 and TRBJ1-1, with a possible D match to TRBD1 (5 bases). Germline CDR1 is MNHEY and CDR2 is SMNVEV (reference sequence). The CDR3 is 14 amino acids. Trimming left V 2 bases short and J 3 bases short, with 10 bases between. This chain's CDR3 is CASSLIIGDTEAFF. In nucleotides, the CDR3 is TGTGCCAGCAGTTTAATTATAGGGGACACTGAAGCTTTCTTT.

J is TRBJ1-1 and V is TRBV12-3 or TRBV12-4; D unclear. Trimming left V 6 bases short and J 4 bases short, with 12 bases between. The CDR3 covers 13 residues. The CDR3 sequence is CASSLGEGTEAFF. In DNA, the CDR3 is TGTGCCAGCAGCCTTGGGGAGGGCACTGAAGCTTTCTTT.

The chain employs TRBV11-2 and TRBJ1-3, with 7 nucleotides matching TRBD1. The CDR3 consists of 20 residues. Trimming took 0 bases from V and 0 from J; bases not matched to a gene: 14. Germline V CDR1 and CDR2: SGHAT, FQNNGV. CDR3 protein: CASSLDPITRTGASGNTIYF. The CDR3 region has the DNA TGTGCCAGCAGCTTAGATCCTATAACCAGGACAGGCGCCTCTGGAAACACCATATATTTT.

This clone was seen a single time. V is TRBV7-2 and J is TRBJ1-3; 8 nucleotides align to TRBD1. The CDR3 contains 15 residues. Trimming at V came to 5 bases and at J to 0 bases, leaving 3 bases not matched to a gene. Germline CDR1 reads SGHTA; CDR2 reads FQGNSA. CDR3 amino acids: CASSQQGGSGNTIYF. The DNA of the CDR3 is TGTGCCAGCAGCCAACAGGGGGGCTCTGGAAACACCATATATTTT.

The CDR3 loop reads CASSLVRGRTEAFF. CDR3 DNA: TGTGCCAGCAGCTTGGTGAGGGGGCGCACTGAAGCTTTCTTT. The chain is built from TRBV5-4 and TRBJ1-1; 7 bases agree with TRBD1. The CDR3 loop spans 14 amino acids. Per germline, CDR1 SGHNT and CDR2 YYREEE (reference sequence). V was pared by 0 bases and J by 4 bases, with 3 bases of the junction left unmatched.

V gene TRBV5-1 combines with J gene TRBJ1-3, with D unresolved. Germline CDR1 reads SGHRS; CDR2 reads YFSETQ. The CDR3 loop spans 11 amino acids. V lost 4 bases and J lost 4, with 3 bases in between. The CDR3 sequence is CASSQGNTIYF. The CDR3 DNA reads TGCGCCAGCAGCCAGGGAAACACCATATATTTT.

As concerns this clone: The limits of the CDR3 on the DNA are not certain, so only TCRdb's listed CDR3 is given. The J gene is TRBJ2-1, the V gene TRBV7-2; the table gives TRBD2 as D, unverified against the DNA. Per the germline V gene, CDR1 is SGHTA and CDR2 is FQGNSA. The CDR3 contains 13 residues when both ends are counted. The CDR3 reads CASSSSGLDEQFF.

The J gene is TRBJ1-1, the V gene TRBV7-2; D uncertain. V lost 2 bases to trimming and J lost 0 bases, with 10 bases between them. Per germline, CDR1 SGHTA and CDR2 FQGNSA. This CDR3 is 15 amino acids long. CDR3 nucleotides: TGTGCCAGCAGCTTATGGGCACAGATGAACACTGAAGCTTTCTTT. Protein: CASSLWAQMNTEAFF.

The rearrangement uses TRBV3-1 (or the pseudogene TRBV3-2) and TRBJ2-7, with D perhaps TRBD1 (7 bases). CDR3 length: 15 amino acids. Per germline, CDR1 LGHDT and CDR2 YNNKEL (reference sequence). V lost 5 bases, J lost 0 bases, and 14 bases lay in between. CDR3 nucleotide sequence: TGTGCCAGCAGCAAGGCGGGACAGAGCTCCTACGAGCAGTACTTC. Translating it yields CASSKAGQSSYEQYF.

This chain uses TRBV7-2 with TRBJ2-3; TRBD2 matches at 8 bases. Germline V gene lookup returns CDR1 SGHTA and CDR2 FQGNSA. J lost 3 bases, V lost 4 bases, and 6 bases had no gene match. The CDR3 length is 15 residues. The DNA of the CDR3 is TGTGCCAGCAGCTCCAGCGGGAGTGGGACAGATACGCAGTATTTT. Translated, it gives CASSSSGSGTDTQYF.

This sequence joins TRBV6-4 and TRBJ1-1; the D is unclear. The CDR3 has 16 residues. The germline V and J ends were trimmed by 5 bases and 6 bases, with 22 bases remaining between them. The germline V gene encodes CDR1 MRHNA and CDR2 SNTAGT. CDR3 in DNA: TGTGCCAGCAGTTTGGGGTTCGGGGAGAAATCTTCTGAAGCTTTCTTT. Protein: CASSLGFGEKSSEAFF.